The 18 T cell receptor beta chains presented below share a single source sample, sequenced in a study of post-analysis software for immune sequencing data. Study-level points and caveats: Comparison of patients with controls showed 5 or 6 TRBV segments more frequent in patients, TRBV5-6, TRBV5-1 and TRBV20-1 among them.

Presence of unique molecular identifiers characterized the TCR beta cDNA libraries. Each CDR3 protein gets one entry after TCRdb re-called the PCR reads with MiXCR. This sample has around 770,000 distinct CDR3 sequences, with roughly 46% found just once. These receptors are not linked to any known antigen. The source material was blood. The receptor set was obtained from a girl between 5 and 17 years old with multiple sclerosis.

V usage is TRBV20-1 and J usage is TRBJ1-3; D uncertain. V lost 2 bases, J lost 0 bases, and 8 bases lay in between. The CDR3 extends over 14 amino acids. Per the germline V gene, CDR1 is DFQATT and CDR2 is SNEGSKA (reference sequence). CDR3 region: CSARQADSGNTIYF. The CDR3 region has the DNA TGCAGTGCTAGACAAGCGGACTCTGGAAACACCATATATTTT.

J is TRBJ2-5 and V is TRBV12-3 or TRBV12-4, with D maybe TRBD1 (6 bases). The germline V and J ends were trimmed by 5 bases and 5 bases, with 12 bases remaining between them. This CDR3 is built from 13 residues. The CDR3 DNA sequence: TGTGCCAGCAGTCCCGGGACACACGAGACCCAGTACTTC. It encodes CASSPGTHETQYF.

This chain links TRBV12-3 or TRBV12-4 with TRBJ2-3; tentatively, D is TRBD1 or TRBD2 (5 bases each). The V and J ends lost 6 bases and 8 bases respectively, with 15 bases between them. The CDR3 runs 13 residues. The CDR3 nucleotides read TGTGCCAGCAGCCCTCGGGGCTCGGGTACGCAGTATTTT. Protein: CASSPRGSGTQYF.

The rearrangement links TRBV3-1 to TRBJ2-3, with no clear D. V lost 0 bases to trimming and J lost 5 bases, with 15 bases between them. CDR1 and CDR2 (germline): LGHDT, YNNKEL (reference sequence). The CDR3 covers 16 residues. Here the CDR3 DNA reads TGTGCCAGCAGCCAAGAAATAGAACCGAGAGGAGATACGCAGTATTTT. This codes for CASSQEIEPRGDTQYF.

This clonotype came up once. The chain is built from TRBV12-3 or TRBV12-4 and TRBJ2-5; tentatively, D is TRBD1 (6 bases). The assigned J gene may be wrong: the sequence end matches TRBJ2-4 better. The CDR3 sequence is 14 residues long. The CDR3 loop reads CASSLRGGKNIQYF. DNA of the CDR3: TGTGCCAGCAGTTTACGAGGGGGCAAAAACATTCAGTACTTC.

This clonotype came up a few times. The chain combines TRBV4-2 with TRBJ2-1; D may be TRBD2 (5 bases). Deletions cut 3 bases from V and 5 bases from J, with 17 bases between. CDR1 and CDR2 (germline): LGHNA, YNFKEQ. The CDR3 totals 16 residues. The DNA for the CDR3 is TGTGCCAGCAGCCAGGCAAGGACTCTGGGCGACAATGAGCAGTTCTTC. Translation: CASSQARTLGDNEQFF.

As concerns this clonotype: A read error may account for a junction end that differs from germline. This sequence joins TRBV7-9 and TRBJ2-7, with TRBD1 identical over 7 bases. CDR1 and CDR2 from the germline V gene are SEHNR and FQNEAQ (reference sequence). The CDR3 is 17 residues long. CDR3 sequence reads: CASSWATGQRNSYEQYF. The DNA of the CDR3 is TGTGCCAGTAGCTGGGCTACGGGACAGAGAAATTCCTACGAGCAGTACTTC. Supplemented by reference TRBV7-9 and TRBJ2-7, the full variable domain reads DTGVSQNPRHKITKRGQNVTFRCDPISEHNRLYWYRQTLGQGPEFLTYFQNEAQLEKSRLLSDRFSAERPKGSFSTLEIQRTEQGDSAMYLCASSWATGQRNSYEQYFGPGTRLTVT.

V and J are TRBV7-9 and TRBJ2-5, with 8 bases fitting TRBD2. With V trimmed by 5 bases and J by 7 bases, 9 bases remained unmatched. Germline V gene sequence: CDR1 SEHNR, CDR2 FQNEAQ (reference sequence). The CDR3 contains 14 residues. The CDR3 loop is CASSQPLAVGTQYF. CDR3 nucleotide sequence: TGTGCCAGCAGCCAACCACTAGCGGTGGGGACCCAGTACTTC. Based on the CDR3 plus reference TRBV7-9 and TRBJ2-5, the full variable domain is DTGVSQNPRHKITKRGQNVTFRCDPISEHNRLYWYRQTLGQGPEFLTYFQNEAQLEKSRLLSDRFSAERPKGSFSTLEIQRTEQGDSAMYLCASSQPLAVGTQYFGPGTRLLVL.

The chain employs TRBV19 and TRBJ2-1; tentative D call: TRBD2 (5 bases). The V end was cut by 4 bases, the J end by 10 bases, with 14 bases between. The V gene's germline CDR1 is LNHDA and CDR2 SQIVND (reference sequence). This CDR3 comprises 13 residues. The DNA for the CDR3 is TGTGCCAGTAGTACCACTAGTTTCCACGAGCAGTTCTTC. It specifies CASSTTSFHEQFF.

The V and J genes are TRBV7-3 and TRBJ1-2; 9 bases align to TRBD1. The CDR3 has 13 residues. V was clipped by 5 bases and J by 6 bases; unmatched bases: 4. Per germline, CDR1 SGHTA and CDR2 FQGTGA. The CDR3 DNA reads as TGTGCCAGCAGCCAAAGGACAGGGGATGGCTACACCTTC. This sequence encodes CASSQRTGDGYTF.

CDR3 bases: TGCGCCAGCAGCTTGGGTACGGGGTCTGACCAGCCCCAGCATTTT. Translated, it gives CASSLGTGSDQPQHF. This chain links TRBV5-1 with TRBJ1-5; D not resolved. Germline assignment: CDR1 SGHRS and CDR2 YFSETQ. CDR3 length equals 15 residues. The V gene lost 0 bases and the J gene lost 7 bases, with 14 bases spanning the gap.

This rearrangement joins TRBV20-1 to TRBJ1-5, with TRBD1 matching 7 bases. The CDR3 spans 16 residues. CDR1 and CDR2 (germline): DFQATT, SNEGSKA (reference sequence). V lost 3 bases, J lost 3 bases, and 11 bases stayed unmatched. CDR3 nucleotides: TGCAGTGCTAGGACAGGACAGGCCGATTCCAATCAGCCCCAGCATTTT. This codes for CSARTGQADSNQPQHF.

This rearrangement joins TRBV6-5 to TRBJ2-1; 7 bases match TRBD1. There are 13 residues in the CDR3. The V gene end was trimmed by 8 bases and the J gene end by 6 bases; junction bases not matched to a gene: 7. Germline assignment: CDR1 MNHEY and CDR2 SVGAGI. The DNA of the CDR3 is TGTGCCAGCGAGACAGGGCTAACCAATGAGCAGTTCTTC. Encoded protein: CASETGLTNEQFF.

This clonotype has a handful of counts. The chain combines TRBV7-9 with TRBJ1-2; 12 bases map to TRBD1. The CDR3 length is 17 residues. Germline loops: CDR1 SEHNR, CDR2 FQNEAQ (reference sequence). V trimming: 5 bases; J trimming: 6 bases; junction bases outside the gene matches: 13. CDR3 sequence: CASSGRDRGRGTHGYTF. CDR3 in DNA: TGTGCCAGCAGCGGCCGGGACAGGGGGCGCGGGACTCATGGCTACACCTTC.

This clonotype was picked up a small number of times. The rearrangement joins TRBV6-8 to TRBJ2-4; 9 nucleotides agree with TRBD1. CDR3 length: 14 amino acids. Germline CDR1 and CDR2: MNHGY and SAAAGT. V lost 6 bases, J lost 5 bases, and 5 bases stayed unmatched. The CDR3 coding sequence is TGTGCCAGCAGGGCGGGACAGGGAGAAAACATTCAGTACTTC. Translated, it gives CASRAGQGENIQYF.

V gene TRBV15 combines with J gene TRBJ2-1, with TRBD2 identical over 11 bases. CDR1 LNHNV and CDR2 YYDKDF come from the germline V gene (reference sequence). V shed 3 bases, J shed 15 bases, and the junction held 4 bases outside the gene matches. This CDR3 is 12 amino acids long. The CDR3 is CATSRDSGRAFF. The CDR3 DNA is TGTGCCACCAGCAGGGATAGCGGGAGGGCGTTCTTC.

Comments on this clonotype: An end of the junction differs from the germline gene, which may be a read error. The chain is built from TRBV11-2 and TRBJ2-1; D unclear. CDR3 length: 15 residues. Germline CDR1 reads SGHAT; CDR2 reads FQNNGV. CDR3 DNA sequence: TGTGTCAGCAGCTTAGGCAGTAGCTCCTACAATGAGCAGTTCTTC. Its translation: CVSSLGSSSYNEQFF.

In this sample, this clonotype turned up a few times. V and J are TRBV5-1 and TRBJ2-1; the D is unclear. V was clipped by 2 bases and J by 4 bases, with 10 bases between them. From germline, CDR1 is SGHRS and CDR2 YFSETQ. The CDR3 spans 14 residues. DNA for the CDR3: TGCGCCAGCAGCTTCCGACCTCTATACAATGAGCAGTTCTTC. Its translation is CASSFRPLYNEQFF.